What follows are 26 T cell receptor beta chains derived from one specimen sequenced in a study of cytotoxic CD8 clonotypes in ibrutinib-treated CLL. The data were produced by immunoSEQ multiplex PCR, yet TCRdb's version contains in-frame clones alone and is incomplete. The sample contains roughly 45,000 clones, under 80% of which appear only once. The specimen comprised PBMCs, sampled after 24 months of ibrutinib treatment. The receptors here all came from a human donor with chronic lymphocytic leukemia.

A single count supports this clone. V and J are TRBV21-1 and TRBJ1-5; TRBD1, the table's D call, was not compared with the DNA. TRBV21-1 is a pseudogene segment. CDR3 length equals 15 residues. The DNA for the CDR3 is TGTGCCAGCAGCGGCCGGGACAGAAACAATCAGCCCCAGCATTTT. Translated: CASSGRDRNNQPQHF.

The chain uses TRBV27 and TRBJ2-5; D gene ambiguous. The J call is doubtful: the DNA matches TRBJ2-7 better. The CDR3 sequence is 13 residues long. Germline V gives CDR1 MNHEY, CDR2 SMNVEV (reference sequence). In DNA form, the CDR3 reads TGTGCCAGCAGGCGTGGGCCGCCCTACGAGCAGTACTTC. This translates into CASRRGPPYEQYF.

This chain connects TRBV4-1 to TRBJ2-1; 7 bases line up with TRBD1. V trimming: 2 bases; J trimming: 5 bases; junction bases outside the gene matches: 6. From germline, CDR1 is MGHRA and CDR2 YSYEKL. The CDR3 loop spans 15 amino acids. The chain's CDR3 is CASSQNWGQNNEQFF. The DNA for the CDR3 is TGCGCCAGCAGCCAAAATTGGGGACAGAACAATGAGCAGTTCTTC.

This clone was observed a handful of times. The rearrangement joins TRBV6-6 to TRBJ1-1; D perhaps matches TRBD1 (6 bases). The germline gives CDR1 MNHNY, CDR2 SVGAGI (reference sequence). CDR3 length equals 15 residues. Trimming removed 5 bases at V and 0 bases at J, with 13 bases between. The CDR3, as DNA: TGTGCCAGCAGTCCTCGGACAGTGTTGAACACTGAAGCTTTCTTT. It codes for CASSPRTVLNTEAFF.

The rearrangement links TRBV15 to TRBJ1-2, with 7 nucleotides matching TRBD1. Trimming at V came to 1 base and at J to 4 bases, leaving 0 bases not matched to a gene. CDR3 size: 13 residues. In germline, CDR1 is LNHNV, CDR2 YYDKDF (reference sequence). Written as DNA, the CDR3 is TGTGCCACCAGCAGAGGGGACAGCTATGGCTACACCTTC. It encodes CATSRGDSYGYTF.

The chain combines TRBV13 with TRBJ2-2; TRBD2 matches at 12 bases. The CDR3 has 16 residues. J lost 7 bases, V lost 1 base, and 4 bases had no gene match. CDR1 and CDR2 (germline): PRHDT, FYEKMQ (reference sequence). The CDR3 is CASSLVRTSGIGELFF. In DNA, the CDR3 is TGTGCCAGCAGCTTAGTCCGGACTAGCGGGATCGGGGAGCTGTTTTTT.

The rearrangement joins TRBV19 to TRBJ1-5; D call uncertain. The CDR3 has 9 amino acids. Germline CDR1 and CDR2: LNHDA and SQIVND (reference sequence). The CDR3 sequence is CATGQPQHF. DNA for the CDR3: TGTGCAACGGGTCAGCCCCAGCATTTT.

This clone was picked up many times. The genes are TRBV4-1 and TRBJ1-5; D gene ambiguous. The CDR3 sequence is 14 residues long. Between the trimmed V and J ends, which lost 0 bases and 4 bases, there was a span of 7 bases. In germline, CDR1 is MGHRA, CDR2 YSYEKL. The CDR3 here is CASSQEGFNQPQHF. The CDR3 nucleotides are TGCGCCAGCAGCCAAGAAGGCTTTAATCAGCCCCAGCATTTT.

This chain uses TRBV27 with TRBJ2-3; D tentatively reads TRBD1 or TRBD2 (6 bases each). V lost 5 bases and J 2 bases, leaving 14 bases between the germline ends. The CDR3 contains 15 residues. Germline assignment: CDR1 MNHEY and CDR2 SMNVEV (reference sequence). DNA for the CDR3: TGTGCCAGCAGTCGGGGGCTAGGGATCACAGATACGCAGTATTTT. Translating gives CASSRGLGITDTQYF.

This clone was seen once. The V call is TRBV2, the J call TRBJ2-6; 7 bases map to TRBD1. CDR1 SNHLY and CDR2 FYNNEI come from the germline V gene. Losses at the gene ends were 10 bases for V and 3 bases for J; bases not matched to a gene: 9. The length of the CDR3 is 15 residues. The CDR3 DNA reads TGTGCCATTCCACAAGACAGGGATGGGGCCAACGTCCTGACTTTC. Amino acid sequence: CAIPQDRDGANVLTF. The variable domain in full, completed from reference TRBV2 and TRBJ2-6, reads EPEVTQTPSHQVTQMGQEVILRCVPISNHLYFYWYRQILGQKVEFLVSFYNNEISEKSEIFDDQFSVERPDGSNFTLKIRSTKLEDSAMYFCAIPQDRDGANVLTFGAGSRLTVL.

To note about this clone: An end of the junction does not agree with germline; a read error may underlie this. The rearrangement links TRBV7-9 to TRBJ2-3; D possibly matches TRBD1 or TRBD2 (6 bases each). The CDR3 extends over 12 amino acids. Germline V gene data show CDR1 as SEHNR and CDR2 as FQNEAQ (reference sequence). The CDR3: CASSRTIGGSNF. The DNA of the CDR3 is TGTGCCAGCAGCCGGACTATCGGGGGCAGTAATTTT.

Turning to this clone: Different DNA sequences within this sample yield the same CDR3. The chain is built from TRBV5-1 and TRBJ1-1, with 9 positions matching TRBD1. The ends lost 1 base at V and 5 bases at J; junction bases unmatched: 3. CDR1 SGHRS and CDR2 YFSETQ come from the germline V gene. This CDR3 is 14 amino acids long. DNA for the CDR3: TGCGCCAGCAGCTTGTCACAGGGGGCGACTGAAGCTTTCTTT. This gives the protein CASSLSQGATEAFF.

This chain links TRBV30 with TRBJ2-5; weak D call: TRBD2 (6 bases). Germline V gives CDR1 GTSNPN, CDR2 SVGIG (reference sequence). The CDR3 consists of 10 residues. V gave up 8 bases and J gave up 5 bases, with 9 bases separating them. For the CDR3, the DNA is TGTGCCGCTGGGGGGGAGACCCAGTACTTC. Protein: CAAGGETQYF.

V and J are TRBV15 and TRBJ1-2; D is possibly TRBD1 (5 bases). Germline CDR1 is LNHNV and CDR2 is YYDKDF (reference sequence). The CDR3 loop spans 16 amino acids. Trimming took off 1 base at V and 4 bases at J, with 16 bases between the two ends. CDR3 region: CATSRGRGVSAYGYTF. CDR3 coding DNA: TGTGCCACCAGCAGAGGTCGAGGGGTTTCTGCCTATGGCTACACCTTC.

This clone showed up just a few times. A read error may account for a junction end that differs from germline. J is TRBJ1-4 and V is TRBV7-7; D possibly corresponds to TRBD1 (5 bases). Germline V gene lookup returns CDR1 SSHAT and CDR2 FNYEAQ (reference sequence). The CDR3 is made up of 15 amino acids. CDR3 DNA sequence: TGTGCTAGCAGCTTAGGGGCAGGAGGAGGTGAAAAACTGTTTTTT. Its protein is CASSLGAGGGEKLFF.

This chain uses TRBV7-2 with TRBJ2-1, with 14 positions matching TRBD2. The length of the CDR3 is 16 residues. The germline gives CDR1 SGHTA, CDR2 FQGNSA. This CDR3 is CAGLAGDPRGYNEQFF. As DNA, the CDR3 is TGTGCGGGACTAGCGGGAGACCCCCGGGGCTACAATGAGCAGTTCTTC.

The chain links TRBV9 to TRBJ2-5; no definite D call. Trimming removed 0 bases from V and 2 bases from J, with 11 bases in between. The germline V gene encodes CDR1 SGDLS and CDR2 YYNGEE. This CDR3 region has 15 residues. The CDR3 sequence is CASSVVGLVQETQYF. The DNA of the CDR3 is TGTGCCAGCAGCGTAGTGGGCCTGGTACAAGAGACCCAGTACTTC.

This clone was found a few times. V is TRBV19 and J is TRBJ1-2, with D possibly TRBD1 on 5 matching bases. CDR1 and CDR2 (germline): LNHDA, SQIVND (reference sequence). Trimming left V 5 bases short and J 7 bases short, with 17 bases between. CDR3 length: 14 residues. The CDR3 is CASSSILHGAGYTF. Written as DNA, the CDR3 is TGTGCCAGTAGTTCGATACTCCATGGGGCTGGCTACACCTTC.

The DNA for the CDR3 is TGTGCCAGCTCACCACAGGGGACCACTTCCTACGAGCAGTACTTC. This encodes CASSPQGTTSYEQYF. The chain is built from TRBV18 and TRBJ2-7, with D perhaps matching TRBD1 or TRBD2 (5 bases each). The V end lost 1 base, the J end lost 1 base, and 11 bases lay between the germline ends. This CDR3 is 15 amino acids long. Germline CDR1 KGHSH, CDR2 LQKENI.

The J gene is TRBJ1-1, the V gene TRBV30, with D uncertain. Germline V gene data show CDR1 as GTSNPN and CDR2 as SVGIG (reference sequence). The V end was cut by 7 bases, the J end by 5 bases, with 8 bases between. The CDR3 runs to 10 residues. CDR3 sequence reads: CALTWTEAFF. Here the CDR3 DNA reads TGTGCCTTGACGTGGACTGAAGCTTTCTTT.

In nucleotides, the CDR3 is TGTGCCAGCAGGGGAGAAGGTCGGCTAAAAGAGACCCAGTACTTC. This gives the protein CASRGEGRLKETQYF. The rearrangement uses TRBV27 and TRBJ2-5; maybe TRBD2 (5 bases). The CDR3 has 15 amino acids. V lost 6 bases and J 3 bases, leaving 17 bases between the germline ends. Germline V CDR1 and CDR2: MNHEY, SMNVEV (reference sequence).

This clone was recorded a few times. The chain uses TRBV2 and TRBJ2-5, with TRBD2 matching 8 bases. Trimming cost V 4 bases and J 5 bases; bases outside gene matches: 6. This CDR3 comprises 14 residues. Germline V gene data show CDR1 as SNHLY and CDR2 as FYNNEI. For the CDR3, the DNA is TGTGCCAGCAGTGGCGGGACGGGAGGGGAGACCCAGTACTTC. Protein sequence: CASSGGTGGETQYF.

This chain uses TRBV7-3 with TRBJ2-2, with unresolved D. The CDR3 totals 14 residues. The germline V and J ends were trimmed by 5 bases and 5 bases, with 12 bases remaining between them. Germline CDR1 is SGHTA and CDR2 is FQGTGA. The CDR3 is CASSHDPGTGELFF. The CDR3 bases are TGTGCCAGCAGCCACGACCCTGGGACCGGGGAGCTGTTTTTT.

This clone turned up a few times. The rearrangement links TRBV7-9 to TRBJ1-2; tentatively, D is TRBD1 (6 bases). Between the trimmed V and J ends, which lost 5 bases and 6 bases, there was a span of 13 bases. The germline V gene encodes CDR1 SEHNR and CDR2 FQNEAQ (reference sequence). The CDR3 totals 13 residues. The DNA for the CDR3 is TGTGCCAGCAGCGAACAGGGTAGGAATGGCTACACCTTC. Translated: CASSEQGRNGYTF.

This clone has just a few counts. V gene TRBV12-5 combines with J gene TRBJ2-1; 8 nucleotides line up with TRBD1. The CDR3 is made up of 14 amino acids. V lost 5 bases and J lost 7; bases outside the gene matches: 7. Germline V lookup: CDR1 LGHNT, CDR2 FRNRAP. Here the CDR3 reads CASGVGQGQNEQFF. The DNA for the CDR3 is TGTGCTAGTGGTGTAGGACAGGGTCAAAATGAGCAGTTCTTC.

This clone was detected a few times. This chain links TRBV21-1 with TRBJ2-5; TRBD1 is the table's D call, not checked against the DNA. TRBV21-1 is marked as a pseudogene. This CDR3 contains 18 residues. CDR3: CASSKRGQGVKYQETQYF. CDR3 bases: TGTGCCAGCAGCAAAAGGGGACAGGGCGTGAAGTACCAAGAGACCCAGTACTTC.